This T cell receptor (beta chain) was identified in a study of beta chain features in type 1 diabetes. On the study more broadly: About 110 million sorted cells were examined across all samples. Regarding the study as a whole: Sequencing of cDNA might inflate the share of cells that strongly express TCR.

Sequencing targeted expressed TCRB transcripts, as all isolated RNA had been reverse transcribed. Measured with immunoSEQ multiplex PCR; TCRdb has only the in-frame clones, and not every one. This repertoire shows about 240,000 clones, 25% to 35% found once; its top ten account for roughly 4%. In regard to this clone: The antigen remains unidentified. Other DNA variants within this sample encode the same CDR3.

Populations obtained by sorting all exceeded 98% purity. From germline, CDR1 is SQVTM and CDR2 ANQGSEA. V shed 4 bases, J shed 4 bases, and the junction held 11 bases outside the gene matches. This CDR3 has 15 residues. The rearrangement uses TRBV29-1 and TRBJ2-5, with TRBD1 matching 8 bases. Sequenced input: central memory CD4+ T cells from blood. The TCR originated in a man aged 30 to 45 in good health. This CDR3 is CSVGGSTGAGETQYF. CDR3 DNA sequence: TGCAGCGTTGGCGGGTCGACAGGGGCGGGAGAGACCCAGTACTTC. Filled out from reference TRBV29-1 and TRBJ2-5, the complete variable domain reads SAVISQKPSRDICQRGTSLTIQCQVDSQVTMMFWYRQQPGQSLTLIATANQGSEATYESGFVIDKFPISRPNLTFSTLTVSNMSPEDSSIYLCSVGGSTGAGETQYFGPGTRLLVL.